The next 23 T cell receptor beta chains were all read from a single sample in a study of PD-L1 blockade in urothelial cancer. TCRdb's copy holds only in-frame clones and misses some; the assay was immunoSEQ multiplex PCR. There are approximately 51,000 clones in the sample; 86% occur only once, and around 20% lies in the top ten. Time point here: pretreatment peripheral blood. The material was PBMCs, obtained around atezolizumab (anti-PD-L1) treatment. These receptor sequences come from a man in his sixties with urothelial cancer.

The chain uses TRBV10-3 and TRBJ1-1; TRBD1 aligns across 9 bases. This CDR3 contains 13 residues. From germline, CDR1 is ENHRY and CDR2 SYGVKD. Trimming took 4 bases from V and 4 from J; bases not matched to a gene: 1. CDR3 sequence: CAISGDRATEAFF. As DNA, the CDR3 is TGTGCCATCAGTGGGGACAGGGCCACTGAAGCTTTCTTT.

CDR3 residues: CASSKDLGGHADTQYF. The CDR3 DNA reads as TGTGCCAGCAGTAAGGACCTCGGGGGGCACGCAGATACGCAGTATTTT. V and J are TRBV25-1 and TRBJ2-3, with a tentative D call TRBD2 (7 bases). The germline CDR1 and CDR2 sequences are MGHDK and SYGVNS. V lost 5 bases, J lost 4 bases, and 19 bases lay in between. The CDR3 runs 16 residues.

The chain has TRBV7-6 and TRBJ1-1, with D possibly being TRBD1 (5 bases). Germline CDR1 is SGHVS and CDR2 is FNYEAQ. V was trimmed by 4 bases and J by 1 base, leaving 7 bases between them. The CDR3 spans 13 residues. For the CDR3, the DNA is TGTGCCAGCAGCTCGACAGAGAACACTGAAGCTTTCTTT. The encoded protein is CASSSTENTEAFF.

The chain carries TRBV2 and TRBJ1-5; no firm D call. The CDR3 consists of 16 residues. Trimming took 3 bases from V and 0 from J, leaving 12 bases between them. Germline-derived CDR1 and CDR2 are SNHLY and FYNNEI. CDR3 DNA sequence: TGTGCCAGCAGTGACGGTAGACACATTAGCAATCAGCCCCAGCATTTT. As protein: CASSDGRHISNQPQHF.

The chain combines TRBV7-9 with TRBJ1-2, with a possible D match to TRBD1 (6 bases). The germline V gene has CDR1 SEHNR and CDR2 FQNEAQ (reference sequence). The length of the CDR3 is 16 residues. V dropped 1 base and J dropped 5 bases, with 17 bases sitting between them. The CDR3 region is CASSLGLTGLLYGYTF. For the CDR3, the DNA is TGTGCCAGCAGCTTAGGATTGACAGGTTTATTATATGGCTACACCTTC.

The rearrangement links TRBV9 to TRBJ2-7; D perhaps matches TRBD2 (6 bases). V was shortened by 3 bases and J by 5 bases, with 21 bases between the two germline ends. The CDR3 has 16 residues. CDR1 SGDLS and CDR2 YYNGEE come from the germline V gene. CDR3 DNA sequence: TGTGCCAGCAGCGCGAGACGGGCTAGCGAATCCCACGAGCAGTACTTC. It codes for CASSARRASESHEQYF.

This clone was seen just once. The chain uses TRBV5-6 and TRBJ2-7; the D gene is possibly TRBD1 (5 bases). CDR1 is SGHDT and CDR2 is YYEEEE in the germline V gene. The CDR3 totals 13 residues. The ends were cut back, 1 base at V and 7 bases at J, with 12 bases in the middle. This CDR3 reads CASSLKRGREQYF. The CDR3 DNA reads TGTGCCAGCAGCTTGAAAAGGGGCCGGGAGCAGTACTTC.

V is TRBV7-9 and J is TRBJ2-7, with D possibly TRBD1 on 6 matching bases. This CDR3 comprises 15 residues. The V end was cut by 1 base, the J end by 5 bases, with 15 bases between. Germline values: CDR1 SEHNR, CDR2 FQNEAQ (reference sequence). The CDR3 DNA sequence: TGTGCCAGCAGCTTAGACATACAGGGTTTCAACGAGCAGTACTTC. Protein sequence: CASSLDIQGFNEQYF.

This clone was picked up one time. This chain links TRBV18 with TRBJ2-5, with D unresolved. V was trimmed by 1 base and J by 1 base, leaving 7 bases between them. Germline CDR1 and CDR2: KGHSH and LQKENI. The CDR3 consists of 14 residues. In nucleotides, the CDR3 is TGTGCCAGCTCACCACGCGAATCCCAAGAGACCCAGTACTTC. Translation gives CASSPRESQETQYF.

This chain connects TRBV5-1 to TRBJ2-6; TRBD1 aligns across 8 bases. The ends lost 3 bases at V and 1 base at J; junction bases unmatched: 6. CDR1 is SGHRS and CDR2 is YFSETQ in the germline V gene. The CDR3 has 17 amino acids. CDR3 nucleotides: TGCGCCAGCAGCTCCACGGGACAGGCTTCTGGGGCCAACGTCCTGACTTTC. Translating it yields CASSSTGQASGANVLTF.

This chain joins TRBV6-6 and TRBJ2-1; a weak D match, TRBD2 (5 bases). V was clipped by 2 bases and J by 9 bases, with 11 bases between them. The germline V gene encodes CDR1 MNHNY and CDR2 SVGAGI (reference sequence). CDR3 length: 13 amino acids. The CDR3 DNA follows: TGTGCCAGCAGTTACCTGATCCGGGGTGAGCAGTTCTTC. Its translation is CASSYLIRGEQFF.

The J gene is TRBJ2-4, the V gene TRBV5-1; TRBD1 matches at 7 bases. The CDR3 runs to 21 residues. The trim removed 0 bases at V and 0 bases at J, leaving 18 bases unmatched. CDR1 is SGHRS and CDR2 is YFSETQ in the germline V gene. CDR3 DNA: TGCGCCAGCAGCTTGGAATCCTACGGGACAGAGGCGAAGCTAGCCAAAAACATTCAGTACTTC. This translates into CASSLESYGTEAKLAKNIQYF.

The chain combines TRBV12-5 with TRBJ2-2; tentative D call: TRBD1 (5 bases). V was trimmed by 4 bases and J by 1 base, leaving 13 bases between them. The germline CDR1 and CDR2 sequences are LGHNT and FRNRAP. This CDR3 is 16 amino acids long. DNA for the CDR3: TGTGCTAGTGGTTCCTCCGTCAGGGAGAACACCGGGGAGCTGTTTTTT. It translates to CASGSSVRENTGELFF.

The genes are TRBV5-1 and TRBJ2-5, with D possibly matching TRBD2 (5 bases). The CDR3 contains 17 residues. Looked up from germline, CDR1 is SGHRS and CDR2 is YFSETQ. V lost 3 bases and J lost 4, with 22 bases in between. The CDR3, as DNA: TGCGCCAGCAGCTCCGGTCTAGCCGGTGGTTCGTTAGAGACCCAGTACTTC. Translated: CASSSGLAGGSLETQYF.

This rearrangement joins TRBV5-1 to TRBJ2-6, with D hard to call. There are 14 residues in the CDR3. CDR1 and CDR2 (germline): SGHRS, YFSETQ. V gave up 0 bases and J gave up 2 bases, with 3 bases separating them. CDR3 DNA sequence: TGCGCCAGCAGCTTGGCGGCTGGGGCCAACGTCCTGACTTTC. It encodes CASSLAAGANVLTF.

The chain joins TRBV7-9 to TRBJ1-4, with 9 bases that match TRBD1. V shed 3 bases, J shed 8 bases, and the junction held 7 bases outside the gene matches. The CDR3 sequence is 15 residues long. Germline CDR1 reads SEHNR; CDR2 reads FQNEAQ (reference sequence). The DNA of the CDR3 is TGTGCCAGCAGCTTTGGGACAGGGAAAGAAGAAAAACTGTTTTTT. It encodes CASSFGTGKEEKLFF.

This clone was recorded once. This chain uses TRBV5-4 with TRBJ1-1, with TRBD1 as a possible D gene (6 bases). The CDR3 length is 15 residues. The germline V gene has CDR1 SGHNT and CDR2 YYREEE (reference sequence). Trimming shortened V by 4 bases and J by 0 bases, and 13 bases separated the two germline ends. The CDR3 loop is CASSRATGLNTEAFF. DNA of the CDR3: TGTGCCAGCAGCCGCGCTACAGGGTTGAACACTGAAGCTTTCTTT.

The V gene is TRBV30, the J gene TRBJ2-7; possible D gene TRBD2, 5 bases. V was shortened by 3 bases and J by 2 bases, with 17 bases between the two germline ends. Germline assignment: CDR1 GTSNPN and CDR2 SVGIG (reference sequence). There are 15 residues in the CDR3. The CDR3 sequence is CAWRMHGVGTYEQYF. In DNA, the CDR3 is TGTGCCTGGAGAATGCACGGGGTTGGGACCTACGAGCAGTACTTC. The full variable domain, its missing parts supplied by reference TRBV30 and TRBJ2-7, is SQTIHQWPATLVQPVGSPLSLECTVEGTSNPNLYWYRQAAGRGLQLLFYSVGIGQISSEVPQNLSASRPQDRQFILSSKKLLLSDSGFYLCAWRMHGVGTYEQYFGPGTRLTVT.

V and J are TRBV4-2 and TRBJ1-4; 7 bases line up with TRBD1. Looked up from germline, CDR1 is LGHNA and CDR2 is YNFKEQ. The CDR3 extends over 18 amino acids. The V and J ends lost 4 bases and 1 base, in that order; junction bases with no gene match: 12. CDR3 coding DNA: TGTGCCAGCAGCCTTGAATCACAGGGGATTGGAACTAATGAAAAACTGTTTTTT. Translating gives CASSLESQGIGTNEKLFF.

The rearrangement uses TRBV5-1 and TRBJ2-7, with 9 nucleotides matching TRBD2. The CDR3 totals 15 residues. Germline assignment: CDR1 SGHRS and CDR2 YFSETQ. V trimming: 3 bases; J trimming: 6 bases; junction bases outside the gene matches: 10. The CDR3 loop is CASSSSGLATGEQYF. CDR3 nucleotides: TGCGCCAGCAGCTCCTCGGGACTAGCTACGGGCGAGCAGTACTTC.

This clone was counted a single time. The chain links TRBV5-4 to TRBJ2-2, with D tentatively TRBD1 (5 bases). Trimming removed 4 bases at V and 6 bases at J, with 16 bases between. CDR1 and CDR2 from the germline V gene are SGHNT and YYREEE (reference sequence). The CDR3 has 15 amino acids. CDR3 coding DNA: TGTGCCAGCAGCCTGCAGGGAAGGCGTTCCGGGGAGCTGTTTTTT. It encodes CASSLQGRRSGELFF.

V and J are TRBV6-1 and TRBJ1-2; unclear D gene. Germline CDR1 MNHNS, CDR2 SASEGT. Trimming cost V 3 bases and J 1 base, with 12 bases left between them. There are 15 residues in the CDR3. CDR3 in amino acids: CASSEIGRRNYGYTF. The DNA for the CDR3 is TGTGCCAGCAGTGAGATCGGCAGGCGTAACTATGGCTACACCTTC.

A few counts support this clone. The chain uses TRBV6-5 and TRBJ1-4, with a tentative D call TRBD1 (5 bases). The CDR3 is made up of 15 amino acids. Trimming took off 7 bases at V and 5 bases at J, with 17 bases between the two ends. Germline V gene lookup returns CDR1 MNHEY and CDR2 SVGAGI. Here the CDR3 DNA reads TGTGCCAGCACCCAAAGGAGGGGTACGAATGAAAAACTGTTTTTT. The encoded protein is CASTQRRGTNEKLFF.